This note documents a single TCR beta chain sequence. The germline V gene encodes CDR1 KGHSH and CDR2 LQKENI. Trimming took 3 bases from V and 0 from J; bases not matched to a gene: 5. The CDR3 spans 16 residues. Assay: immunoSEQ multiplex PCR; the TCRdb copy retains only in-frame clones and omits some. The sample includes some 180,000 clones, about nine tenths of them seen just once. The data were taken from a study of T cell responses to AZD1222 COVID-19 vaccine. The chain couples TRBV18 to TRBJ1-5; 7 nucleotides agree with TRBD1. The material was peripheral blood, obtained on day 0 of AZD1222 vaccination. The clonotype was recovered from an adult in good health. The DNA for the CDR3 is TGTGCCAGCTCACCCGGGCAGGGGGTTAGCAATCAGCCCCAGCATTTT. It specifies CASSPGQGVSNQPQHF.